Sequencing of this TCR beta chain was carried out in a study of shared clonotypes between healthy human individuals. Whole-study findings and limits: Sharing of clonotypes among donors was expected to vary with sequencing depth.

To note about this clone: Antigen unknown.

Assay: immunoSEQ multiplex PCR; the TCRdb copy retains only in-frame clones and omits some. This table holds about 2.4 million clones, 90% to 95% found once. The ends lost 6 bases at V and 5 bases at J; junction bases unmatched: 20. From germline, CDR1 is MRHNA and CDR2 SNTAGT. The CDR3 is 18 amino acids. Sequenced input: naive CD4+ T cells from PBMCs. The subset denotes: CD45RA+ positively selected. The genes are TRBV6-4 and TRBJ1-1; the match to TRBD1 covers 8 bases. The receptor comes from a young man in good health. Some clones in this sample may be carry-over from other donors' samples. The CDR3 is CASRLLLGTGGRWTEAFF. The CDR3 DNA follows: TGTGCCAGCAGGTTACTTCTCGGGACAGGAGGGCGTTGGACTGAAGCTTTCTTT.